A selection of T cell receptor beta chains follows, all from one sample in a study. Each CDR3 protein gets one entry after TCRdb re-called the RT-PCR reads with MiXCR. The sample yields about 680,000 distinct CDR3 sequences, over 12% seen once. The source material was memory CD4+ T cells from blood. These receptors were collected from a female donor in good health, serving as a healthy control. CDR3s include the opening cysteine and the closing phenylalanine or tryptophan. The D gene is left open where the match is weak. Clone size is shown for a subset of rows, as once, few, many or a class of expanded clone.

TRBJ1-2,.,many,TRBV20-1,TGCAGTGCCACAGGGTTAAACTATGGCTACACCTTC,CSATGLNYGYTF
TRBJ2-7,.,many,TRBV6-5,TGTGCCAGCAGTCCGGACCCAACCTACGAGCAGTACTTC,CASSPDPTYEQYF
TRBJ2-4,.,few,TRBV5-1,TGCGCCAGCAGTCCGTCTCTAGCCAAAAACATTCAGTACTTC,CASSPSLAKNIQYF
TRBJ1-1,.,many,TRBV12-3/TRBV12-4,TGTGCCAGCAGTTTAAGACACCAGAACACTGAAGCTTTCTTT,CASSLRHQNTEAFF
TRBJ1-5,TRBD1,few,TRBV20-1,TGCAGTGCGCCGGACAGGGGCAATCAGCCCCAGCATTTT,CSAPDRGNQPQHF
TRBJ1-2,TRBD1,many,TRBV6-5,TGTGCCAGCAGTTACGATGGACAGGGGAACTATGGCTACACCTTC,CASSYDGQGNYGYTF
TRBJ2-1,TRBD2,.,TRBV6-2/TRBV6-3,TGTGCCAGCGGCAAATCCGGGACTAGCGGGACAAGTAGAAATGAGCAGTTCTTC,CASGKSGTSGTSRNEQFF
TRBJ2-5,TRBD2,many,TRBV19,TGTGCCAGTAGTAAGGTTAGCGGGAAAGGCCAAGAGACCCAGTACTTC,CASSKVSGKGQETQYF
TRBJ1-4,.,few,TRBV7-2,TGTGCCAGCAGTCGAAGGTGGGGGAATGAAAAACTGTTTTTT,CASSRRWGNEKLFF
TRBJ2-2,.,few,TRBV19,TGTGCCAGTAGTATGCGGGCTTCGAACACCGGGGAGCTGTTTTTT,CASSMRASNTGELFF
TRBJ2-5,.,.,TRBV15,TGTGCCACCAGCAGAGATTTAGGGAGAGAGACCCAGTACTTC,CATSRDLGRETQYF
TRBJ2-3,.,few,TRBV18,TGTGCCAGCTCACAACTTAGCACAGATACGCAGTATTTT,CASSQLSTDTQYF
TRBJ2-1,.,many,TRBV4-1,TGCGCCAGCAGAGGCGATGAGCAGTTCTTC,CASRGDEQFF
TRBJ2-7,TRBD1,many,TRBV6-5,TGTGCCAGCAGTTACTCGACAGGGAGCTCCTACGAGCAGTACTTC,CASSYSTGSSYEQYF
TRBJ2-1,.,.,TRBV20-1,TGCAGTGCTAGAGATGGTGGGAGCCTTGATGAGCAGTTCTTC,CSARDGGSLDEQFF
TRBJ1-1,TRBD1,.,TRBV6-6,TGTGCCAGCAGTTACCGGACAGGGTGGACTGAAGCTTTCTTT,CASSYRTGWTEAFF
TRBJ2-7,.,.,TRBV20-1,TGCAGTGCTAGTTTGCGGAGGGCCGGGTACGAGCAGTACTTC,CSASLRRAGYEQYF
TRBJ2-2,.,many,TRBV7-2,TGTGCCAGCAGCTTACAACGGGGGGAGCTGTTTTTT,CASSLQRGELFF
TRBJ2-5,TRBD1,many,TRBV11-2,TGTGCCAGCAGCACTCGGACAGGGGGGGAAGAGACCCAGTACTTC,CASSTRTGGEETQYF
TRBJ1-2,.,.,TRBV7-9,TGTGCCAGCAACTTAGATGGGGCGGCACCCGTGTCCTTC,CASNLDGAAPVSF
TRBJ2-5,TRBD2,few,TRBV20-1,TGCAGTGCTAGAGGTTGGGTCGGGAGGGCTCAAGAGACCCAGTACTTC,CSARGWVGRAQETQYF
TRBJ1-5,.,few,TRBV30,TGTGCCTGGAGTGTACCAGGGCAGTGGCAGCCCCAGCATTTT,CAWSVPGQWQPQHF
TRBJ2-5,.,many,TRBV10-3,TGTGCCATCAGTGACCGCGGGACAGCTAAAGAAGAGACCCAGTACTTC,CAISDRGTAKEETQYF
TRBJ2-1,.,.,TRBV5-6,TGTGCCAGCAGCTTGGCCGAGGGACACCGCTACAATGAGCAGTTCTTC,CASSLAEGHRYNEQFF
TRBJ2-1,TRBD2,few,TRBV20-1,TGCAGTGCTTCGCTAGCGGTTCCCTACAATGAGCAGTTCTTC,CSASLAVPYNEQFF
TRBJ2-7,.,.,TRBV20-1,TGCAGTGCTAGCCCGAGGGCAGGGCTCACCTACGAGCAGTACTTC,CSASPRAGLTYEQYF
TRBJ1-2,.,few,TRBV3-1,TGTGCCAGCAGCCAAGCTACAGGGCTTTTGTACACCTTC,CASSQATGLLYTF
TRBJ1-1,.,.,TRBV21-1,TGTGCCAGCAGCAAAGCGAAGGGCAGTTACAACACTGAAGCTTTCTTT,CASSKAKGSYNTEAFF
TRBJ1-2,.,.,TRBV19,TGTGCCGGACGTCCTCAGGGAGGGGGTGGCTACACCTTC,CAGRPQGGGGYTF
TRBJ2-3,.,few,TRBV29-1,TGCAGCGTTGATGGGACTTCCACAGATACGCAGTATTTT,CSVDGTSTDTQYF
TRBJ2-7,.,many,TRBV11-2,TGTGCCAGCAGCCTCGGGGGAGGGGGCTTGTACGAGCAGTACTTC,CASSLGGGGLYEQYF
TRBJ2-3,.,many,TRBV10-3,TGTGCCATCAGTGAGTCACTAGCCTCCCGGGATACGCAGTATTTT,CAISESLASRDTQYF
TRBJ1-1,.,.,TRBV29-1,TGCAGCGTTGTAAATGCTCAACAGAACACTGAAGCTTTCTTT,CSVVNAQQNTEAFF
TRBJ2-1,.,few,TRBV4-1,TGCGCCAGCAGCCAACGGGCCTCGGCGGTCGATGAGCAGTTCTTC,CASSQRASAVDEQFF
TRBJ2-3,TRBD2,few,TRBV4-2,TGTGCCAGCAGCCAAGATGGGACTAGCTCTACCACGCAGTATTTT,CASSQDGTSSTTQYF
TRBJ2-1,TRBD2,few,TRBV11-2,TGTGCCAGCAGCGAGACTAGCGGGAGTTGGGATGAGCAGTTCTTC,CASSETSGSWDEQFF
TRBJ1-2,TRBD1,.,TRBV18,TGTGCCAGCTCATCTACAACAGGGGGTGATGTTGGCGGCTACACCTTC,CASSSTTGGDVGGYTF
TRBJ1-2,.,many,TRBV15,TGTGCCACCAGCAGAGATGGGCAGGCCAAGTATGGCTACACCTTC,CATSRDGQAKYGYTF
TRBJ2-1,TRBD2,many,TRBV20-1,TGCAGTGGGACTAGCGGAGCCTACAATGAGCAGTTCTTC,CSGTSGAYNEQFF
TRBJ2-7,TRBD1,.,TRBV28,TGTGCCAGCGGCCCAGGGGGACGGAGAATATACGAGCAGTACTTC,CASGPGGRRIYEQYF
TRBJ1-3,TRBD1,few,TRBV7-2,TGTGCCAGCAGCGCCTGGACAGGGAACCCTGGAAACACCATATATTTT,CASSAWTGNPGNTIYF
TRBJ2-1,.,few,TRBV7-9,TGTGCCGGCGAGTACAATGAGCAGTTCTTC,CAGEYNEQFF
TRBJ1-3,TRBD1,few,TRBV11-2,TGTGCCAGCAGCTCGAGGACAGGGGTGGACATCCGCAGCACCATATATTTT,CASSSRTGVDIRSTIYF
TRBJ2-7,.,few,TRBV29-1,TGCAGCGTTGGTATGGGGGACGAGCAGTACTTC,CSVGMGDEQYF
TRBJ2-5,.,few,TRBV5-1,TGCGCCAGCAGCTTGGGACAGAGAACGGGGGAGACCCAGTACTTC,CASSLGQRTGETQYF
TRBJ2-2,.,.,TRBV7-9,TGTGCCAGCCCCTCTTCGGGGACAGCGGGCGGGGAGCTGTTTTTT,CASPSSGTAGGELFF
TRBJ2-5,.,.,TRBV5-4,TGTGCCAGCAGCTTGGAAACTGGTGAGGGGGCCCAGTACTTC,CASSLETGEGAQYF
TRBJ1-2,.,.,TRBV20-1,TGCAGTGCTACGAAAAATGGGGGCTACACCTTC,CSATKNGGYTF
TRBJ2-5,TRBD2,.,TRBV20-1,TGCAGTGCTAGAGTTCCTAGCGGGAGTGGATTGGGGCAAGAGACCCAGTACTTC,CSARVPSGSGLGQETQYF
TRBJ1-4,TRBD1,few,TRBV5-1,TGCGCCAGCAGCTTGCAGGGACAGGGGGATGAAAAACTGTTTTTT,CASSLQGQGDEKLFF
TRBJ2-7,.,.,TRBV20-1,TGCAGTGCTCCGACGGACAGACACTACGAGCAGTACTTC,CSAPTDRHYEQYF
TRBJ2-7,TRBD2,few,TRBV7-2,TGTGCCAGCAGCTTAGCGGCGGGAGCCTACGAGCAGTACTTC,CASSLAAGAYEQYF
TRBJ2-7,TRBD1,many,TRBV27,TGTGCCAGCAGCCGAGGGACGGGACAGGGCTACGAGCAGTACTTC,CASSRGTGQGYEQYF
TRBJ2-7,.,few,TRBV7-2,TGTGCCAGCAGCCCCGATTGGGGGGAGCAGTACTTC,CASSPDWGEQYF